The table lists the clone carrying this T cell receptor beta chain with a count of one. The table came from immunoSEQ multiplex PCR; TCRdb's copy has only in-frame clones and leaves some out. The repertoire holds 70,000 to 95,000 clones, with 85% to 95% as singletons. These data are taken from a study of T cell changes during pregnancy in multiple sclerosis. The V and J ends lost 3 bases and 8 bases respectively, with 22 bases between them. The CDR3 has 16 residues. The germline V gene encodes CDR1 LNHDA and CDR2 SQIVND (reference sequence). This specimen consisted of peripheral blood, obtained in the first trimester of pregnancy. This TCR derives from a female donor with multiple sclerosis, enrolled in a pregnancy study. The rearrangement uses TRBV19 and TRBJ1-2; tentative D call: TRBD1 (5 bases). Here the CDR3 reads CASSMLPNDSEGGYTF. The CDR3 coding sequence is TGTGCCAGTAGTATGCTCCCGAATGACAGTGAAGGGGGCTACACCTTC.